The sample holds a few counts of the clone carrying this T cell receptor beta chain. Its antigen is unknown. Trimming pared 5 bases from V and 8 bases from J, leaving 18 bases between. The CDR3 loop spans 14 amino acids. This sample was included in a study of CD8 T cells in ankylosing spondylitis. Whole-study findings and limits: CD8+ disease-linked clones were present at relatively low frequencies in blood. Seemingly distinctive of ankylosing spondylitis blood was a TCR beta motif formed by eight highly homologous variants.

TCRdb called the 5' RACE reads again in MiXCR, with one record for every CDR3 protein. The data contain around 890,000 distinct CDR3 sequences, about an eighth of them singletons. The rearrangement links TRBV12-3 or TRBV12-4 to TRBJ1-2; D is unclear. This TCR was sampled from a male donor with ankylosing spondylitis. Input material: blood, either unsorted or a sorted T cell fraction (not recorded which). This CDR3 reads CASSPRRVVYGYTF. In nucleotides, the CDR3 is TGTGCCAGCAGTCCTCGACGGGTAGTATACGGCTACACCTTC.